This T cell receptor beta chain is from a study of Graves' ophthalmopathy and Graves' hyperthyroidism. General study points: In blood, most expanded thyroid clonotypes above 0.001 frequency were also detected.

RNA transcripts were the source from which TCR beta CDR3 regions were amplified. The library came from an HTBI-primed first-round RT-PCR and a second-round multiplex PCR. Via MiXCR, TCRdb re-called the multiplex PCR reads, giving one row per CDR3 protein. The sample records about 740,000 distinct CDR3 sequences, around 40% being singletons. CDR3 length equals 16 residues. Germline V gives CDR1 SGHTA, CDR2 FQGNSA. V was cut by 9 bases and J by 3 bases, with 20 bases left in between. Ophthalmopathy cases showed moderate-to-severe activity, scoring CAS ≥3 and NOSPECS ≥4, with duration under 3 months. The authors used Ficoll-Paque density gradient centrifugation to separate PBMCs. The input was around 9 ml of fresh peripheral blood. Of note for this clonotype: Its antigen is undetermined.

The specimen sequenced was peripheral blood. The chain combines TRBV7-2 with TRBJ2-2, with TRBD1 as a possible D gene (5 bases). The receptor comes from an adult man with Graves' ophthalmopathy. In nucleotides, the CDR3 is TGTGCCAGATCGAACAAACCCCCCAGGGACACCGGGGAGCTGTTTTTT. It translates to CARSNKPPRDTGELFF.